These 21 T cell receptor beta chains were sequenced from one sample in a study of radiotherapy plus CTLA-4 blockade in lung cancer. Produced via immunoSEQ multiplex PCR; TCRdb's table is partial and in-frame only. This sample has roughly 120,000 clones, with 65% to 85% found just once. Sequencing used peripheral blood, obtained from a patient treated with radiotherapy plus ipilimumab. The receptors derive from a human donor with non-small cell lung cancer who had a partial response to radiotherapy plus ipilimumab.

This clone was counted once. V usage is TRBV6-1 and J usage is TRBJ1-4; TRBD1 aligns across 7 bases. The CDR3 is 14 amino acids. The germline gives CDR1 MNHNS, CDR2 SASEGT. V lost 5 bases to trimming and J lost 8 bases; unmatched junction nucleotides: 8. The DNA of the CDR3 is TGTGCCAGCAGTCAACAGGGGATAGAAGAAAAACTGTTTTTT. This sequence encodes CASSQQGIEEKLFF.

CDR3 sequence (DNA): TGCGCCAGCAGCTCGGACAGGGGCGGGGGGGAGACCCAGTACTTC. Its protein is CASSSDRGGGETQYF. The chain carries TRBV5-1 and TRBJ2-5, with a tentative D call TRBD1 (9 bases). The CDR3 length is 15 residues. Deletions cut 3 bases from V and 5 bases from J, with 17 bases between. Germline V CDR1 and CDR2: SGHRS, YFSETQ.

This clone was found once. The chain recombines TRBV19 with TRBJ2-5; TRBD1 aligns across 8 bases. Losses at the gene ends were 5 bases for V and 1 base for J; bases not matched to a gene: 6. Germline lookup yields CDR1 LNHDA and CDR2 SQIVND (reference sequence). The CDR3 has 15 amino acids. Here the CDR3 DNA reads TGTGCCAGTAGTCTCGATACAGGGGGCCAAGAGACCCAGTACTTC. This sequence encodes CASSLDTGGQETQYF.

Here the CDR3 reads CASSHGQDTGELFF. CDR3 sequence (DNA): TGTGCCAGCAGCCACGGACAGGACACCGGGGAGCTGTTTTTT. The gene calls are TRBV5-4 and TRBJ2-2, with 7 bases that match TRBD1. The CDR3 is 14 residues long. The V gene end was trimmed by 4 bases and the J gene end by 3 bases; junction bases not matched to a gene: 3. Germline V CDR1 and CDR2: SGHNT, YYREEE (reference sequence).

This sequence joins TRBV7-9 and TRBJ2-3; D is unresolved. CDR1 and CDR2 from the germline V gene are SEHNR and FQNEAQ (reference sequence). The CDR3 has 15 amino acids. V shed 5 bases and J shed 1 base, with 13 bases lying between them. The DNA for the CDR3 is TGTGCCAGCAGCCCCTTGCAGGTGGGCACAGATACGCAGTATTTT. It codes for CASSPLQVGTDTQYF.

This clone was seen more than once but under ten times. V gene TRBV5-6 combines with J gene TRBJ2-1; 9 nucleotides agree with TRBD2. Germline CDR1 is SGHDT and CDR2 is YYEEEE. Trimming removed 3 bases from V and 6 bases from J; junction bases left unmatched: 13. The CDR3 sequence is 17 residues long. CDR3 residues: CASSSPTRLAGRNEQFF. The CDR3 DNA is TGTGCCAGCAGCTCCCCAACCAGGCTAGCGGGACGCAATGAGCAGTTCTTC. Full variable domain (missing parts from reference TRBV5-6 and TRBJ2-1): DAGVTQSPTHLIKTRGQQVTLRCSPKSGHDTVSWYQQALGQGPQFIFQYYEEEERQRGNFPDRFSGHQFPNYSSELNVNALLLGDSALYLCASSSPTRLAGRNEQFFGPGTRLTVL.

The V gene is TRBV27, the J gene TRBJ2-2; D is undetermined. There are 15 residues in the CDR3. In germline, CDR1 is MNHEY, CDR2 SMNVEV (reference sequence). V gave up 3 bases and J gave up 0 bases, with 8 bases separating them. CDR3 in amino acids: CASSFWLANTGELFF. The DNA for the CDR3 is TGTGCCAGCAGTTTTTGGTTAGCGAACACCGGGGAGCTGTTTTTT.

In nucleotides, the CDR3 is TGTGCCTGGGGAAGCGGAGGGAGTCGGCTCGAGCAGTACTTC. Encoded protein: CAWGSGGSRLEQYF. V gene TRBV30 combines with J gene TRBJ2-7, with a possible D match to TRBD2 (6 bases). The CDR3 runs to 14 residues. Germline values: CDR1 GTSNPN, CDR2 SVGIG (reference sequence). V was cut by 5 bases and J by 6 bases, with 20 bases left in between.

The rearrangement joins TRBV7-9 to TRBJ2-3, with 7 bases matching TRBD2. V lost 2 bases and J lost 3; bases outside the gene matches: 5. The CDR3 is 15 residues long. CDR1 is SEHNR, CDR2 FQNEAQ, per germline (reference sequence). CDR3 region: CASSLPGLETDTQYF. The CDR3 DNA reads TGTGCCAGCAGCTTACCCGGACTAGAAACAGATACGCAGTATTTT.

The CDR3, as DNA: TGTGCCAGCAGCCCACCGGGACAAAGAAACATTCAGTACTTC. Its protein product is CASSPPGQRNIQYF. J is TRBJ2-4 and V is TRBV5-4; tentatively, D is TRBD1 (6 bases). Per the germline V gene, CDR1 is SGHNT and CDR2 is YYREEE (reference sequence). Trimming removed 4 bases from V and 6 bases from J, with 14 bases in between. This CDR3 is built from 14 residues.

The chain joins TRBV19 to TRBJ1-2; TRBD1 matches 9 bases. This CDR3 is built from 14 residues. V shed 5 bases and J 4 bases; nucleotides not matched to a gene: 5. Germline V CDR1 and CDR2: LNHDA, SQIVND (reference sequence). CDR3 protein: CASSPTGGTYGYTF. The CDR3 nucleotides are TGTGCCAGTAGTCCGACAGGGGGGACCTATGGCTACACCTTC.

V gene TRBV10-3 combines with J gene TRBJ2-5; D is perhaps TRBD2 (6 bases). CDR3 length equals 12 residues. From germline, CDR1 is ENHRY and CDR2 SYGVKD. V was pared by 8 bases and J by 2 bases, with 9 bases between. CDR3 in amino acids: CAIRGLQETQYF. CDR3 DNA: TGTGCCATCCGGGGACTTCAAGAGACCCAGTACTTC.

The V gene is TRBV5-1, the J gene TRBJ2-3, with TRBD2 as a possible D gene (6 bases). V lost 3 bases and J lost 1, with 12 bases in between. The length of the CDR3 is 15 residues. Germline values: CDR1 SGHRS, CDR2 YFSETQ. As DNA, the CDR3 is TGCGCCAGCAGCTCGGCGCGGGGACGCACAGATACGCAGTATTTT. Its translation is CASSSARGRTDTQYF.

The rearrangement uses TRBV5-4 and TRBJ2-7, with TRBD2 identical over 10 bases. J was trimmed by 7 bases and V by 4 bases; bases with no gene match: 2. Germline V lookup: CDR1 SGHNT, CDR2 YYREEE (reference sequence). The CDR3 runs to 12 residues. Here the CDR3 reads CASSRTSGEQYF. CDR3 DNA sequence: TGTGCCAGCAGCAGGACTAGCGGTGAGCAGTACTTC. The full variable domain, its missing parts supplied by reference TRBV5-4 and TRBJ2-7, is ETGVTQSPTHLIKTRGQQVTLRCSSQSGHNTVSWYQQALGQGPQFIFQYYREEENGRGNFPPRFSGLQFPNYSSELNVNALELDDSALYLCASSRTSGEQYFGPGTRLTVT.

The chain links TRBV5-1 to TRBJ1-3; TRBD1 matches 7 bases. The length of the CDR3 is 15 residues. V shed 4 bases, J shed 4 bases, and the junction held 8 bases outside the gene matches. The germline gives CDR1 SGHRS, CDR2 YFSETQ. The CDR3, as DNA: TGCGCCAGCAGCGCCGGGACAGCTCTGGGAAACACCATATATTTT. Translation: CASSAGTALGNTIYF.

The chain joins TRBV7-9 to TRBJ2-1, with a weak D call TRBD2 (6 bases). With 6 bases removed from V and 4 bases from J, the gap between germline ends came to 22 bases. The CDR3 is 17 residues long. Germline V gives CDR1 SEHNR, CDR2 FQNEAQ (reference sequence). The CDR3 DNA is TGTGCCAGCAGACCCCTGGTCTGGGGACTCCTTTACAATGAGCAGTTCTTC. It yields the protein CASRPLVWGLLYNEQFF.

V and J are TRBV5-5 and TRBJ2-7, with D possibly being TRBD1 (6 bases). Trimming pared 4 bases from V and 0 bases from J, leaving 17 bases between. There are 16 residues in the CDR3. Germline V gene sequence: CDR1 SGHKS, CDR2 YYEKEE (reference sequence). The CDR3 sequence: CASSPLPPGASYEQYV. The CDR3 DNA is TGTGCCAGCAGCCCCTTACCCCCAGGGGCCTCCTACGAGCAGTACGTC.

This clone was observed a handful of times. This rearrangement joins TRBV7-9 to TRBJ2-1; tentative D call: TRBD2 (6 bases). This CDR3 contains 14 residues. V shed 2 bases and J shed 7 bases, with 12 bases lying between them. Per the germline V gene, CDR1 is SEHNR and CDR2 is FQNEAQ (reference sequence). CDR3 bases: TGTGCCAGCAGCTTAATTTCTAGCGCAAATGAGCAGTTCTTC. This translates into CASSLISSANEQFF.

This rearrangement joins TRBV6-1 to TRBJ1-5, with 10 bases matching TRBD1. Per germline, CDR1 MNHNS and CDR2 SASEGT. This CDR3 region has 13 residues. With V trimmed by 8 bases and J by 10 bases, 8 bases remained unmatched. The CDR3 DNA sequence: TGTGCCAGCCGACAGGGGGCGAACGAACCCCAGCATTTT. This codes for CASRQGANEPQHF.

The V and J genes are TRBV28 and TRBJ2-2; weak D call: TRBD2 (5 bases). V shed 11 bases and J shed 7 bases, with 17 bases lying between them. The CDR3 runs 13 residues. CDR1 is MDHEN and CDR2 is SYDVKM in the germline V gene. The CDR3 DNA reads as TGTGCCGGGCGAGGGATTTGGGGCGGGGAGCTGTTTTTT. Translation: CAGRGIWGGELFF.

Here the CDR3 DNA reads TGTGCCAGCAGTTTATTAGGGGGCATGAACACTGAAGCTTTCTTT. Protein product: CASSLLGGMNTEAFF. This rearrangement joins TRBV28 to TRBJ1-1; 7 bases are shared with TRBD1. V gave up 1 base and J gave up 0 bases; unmatched junction bases: 2. Germline assignment: CDR1 MDHEN and CDR2 SYDVKM. This CDR3 has 15 amino acids.